This is a list of T cell receptor beta chains from one sample in a study of T-cell reconstitution after alpha-beta-depleted transplantation in children. TCRdb re-called the PCR reads through MiXCR, storing one row per CDR3 protein. The sample lists some 300,000 distinct CDR3 sequences, 9.5% to 13% seen once, with approximately 7.6% in the top ten. This specimen was PBMCs, taken before TCRalphabeta/CD19-depleted stem cell transplant. Receptors originate from a boy under two years old with acute myeloid leukemia, due to receive a stem cell transplant. Each CDR3 is given with its conserved first and last residue. Each record gives: D gene, V gene, clone size, J gene, CDR3 protein, CDR3 DNA. The D gene is left open where the match is weak. Part of the rows lack a size; the others show once, few, many or a class for expanded clones.

D: TRBD1; V: TRBV25-1; size: many; J: TRBJ2-2; CDR3: CASRGQDTGELFF; DNA: TGTGCCAGCAGAGGACAGGACACCGGGGAGCTGTTTTTT
D: TRBD2; V: TRBV20-1; size: many; J: TRBJ2-7; CDR3: CSARDLVGGGLPYEQYF; DNA: TGCAGTGCTAGAGATTTGGTGGGCGGGGGGCTACCCTACGAGCAGTACTTC
D: NA; V: TRBV24-1; size: many; J: TRBJ2-3; CDR3: CATSDSQRVYTDTQYF; DNA: TGTGCCACCAGTGATTCGCAGCGGGTCTACACAGATACGCAGTATTTT
D: TRBD1; V: TRBV20-1; size: NA; J: TRBJ2-1; CDR3: CSARSGQGYNEQFF; DNA: TGCAGTGCTAGGTCGGGACAGGGTTACAATGAGCAGTTCTTC
D: TRBD1; V: TRBV19; size: few; J: TRBJ1-5; CDR3: CASRTTGGFSNQPQHF; DNA: TGTGCCAGTAGAACCACAGGGGGCTTTAGCAATCAGCCCCAGCATTTT
D: NA; V: TRBV28; size: many; J: TRBJ2-3; CDR3: CASTGGRAPDTQYF; DNA: TGTGCCAGCACGGGTGGTAGGGCCCCAGATACGCAGTATTTT
D: TRBD2; V: TRBV11-1; size: NA; J: TRBJ2-3; CDR3: CASSLLGLAIDTQYF; DNA: TGTGCCAGCAGCTTATTGGGACTAGCCATAGATACGCAGTATTTT
D: TRBD2; V: TRBV5-1; size: many; J: TRBJ2-1; CDR3: CASSPSGGGYNEQFF; DNA: TGCGCCAGCAGTCCTAGCGGGGGGGGCTACAATGAGCAGTTCTTC
D: NA; V: TRBV29-1; size: few; J: TRBJ2-1; CDR3: CSVEELPQGGLRNEQFF; DNA: TGCAGCGTTGAAGAACTCCCCCAGGGAGGCTTACGCAATGAGCAGTTCTTC
D: TRBD1; V: TRBV20-1; size: many; J: TRBJ2-7; CDR3: CSARETGSPREQYF; DNA: TGCAGTGCTAGAGAGACAGGGAGTCCTCGCGAGCAGTACTTC
D: NA; V: TRBV4-2; size: many; J: TRBJ1-4; CDR3: CASSQEDDRFSTNEKLFF; DNA: TGTGCCAGCAGCCAAGAGGATGACAGGTTCTCAACTAATGAAAAACTGTTTTTT
D: NA; V: TRBV7-8; size: NA; J: TRBJ1-2; CDR3: CASSPTLRGYTF; DNA: TGTGCCAGCAGTCCTACCCTGAGAGGCTACACCTTC
D: TRBD2; V: TRBV2; size: few; J: TRBJ2-4; CDR3: CASSEAGGLIQYF; DNA: TGTGCCAGCAGTGAAGCGGGAGGGCTCATTCAGTACTTC
D: NA; V: TRBV12-3/TRBV12-4; size: NA; J: TRBJ2-2; CDR3: CALSLESWRDNPHTGELFF; DNA: TGTGCCCTCAGTTTAGAGTCCTGGCGGGACAACCCACACACCGGGGAGCTGTTTTTT
D: TRBD1; V: TRBV6-1; size: NA; J: TRBJ2-7; CDR3: CASSDRGWYEQYF; DNA: TGTGCCAGCAGCGACAGGGGGTGGTACGAGCAGTACTTC
D: TRBD2; V: TRBV4-2; size: many; J: TRBJ2-1; CDR3: CASSQIAGGIVDEQFF; DNA: TGTGCCAGCAGCCAGATAGCGGGGGGGATAGTCGATGAGCAGTTCTTC
D: NA; V: TRBV7-9; size: many; J: TRBJ2-1; CDR3: CASSLAISGSYNEQFF; DNA: TGTGCCAGCAGCTTAGCAATCAGCGGCTCCTACAATGAGCAGTTCTTC
D: TRBD1; V: TRBV7-9; size: NA; J: TRBJ2-5; CDR3: CASSSGTGGTETQYF; DNA: TGTGCCAGCAGCTCCGGGACAGGGGGCACCGAGACCCAGTACTTC
D: TRBD1; V: TRBV18; size: many; J: TRBJ2-5; CDR3: CASSRGTGEETQYF; DNA: TGTGCCAGCTCACGAGGGACAGGGGAAGAGACCCAGTACTTC
D: NA; V: TRBV3-1; size: many; J: TRBJ2-3; CDR3: CASSQGAVTDTQYF; DNA: TGTGCCAGCAGCCAAGGCGCGGTAACAGATACGCAGTATTTT
D: TRBD2; V: TRBV4-2; size: many; J: TRBJ2-7; CDR3: CASSQGGTSGRAIWEQYF; DNA: TGTGCCAGCAGCCAGGGAGGAACTAGCGGGAGGGCCATTTGGGAGCAGTACTTC
D: NA; V: TRBV12-3/TRBV12-4; size: many; J: TRBJ2-4; CDR3: CASSLGGQIQYF; DNA: TGTGCCAGCAGTTTAGGGGGGCAGATTCAGTACTTC
D: NA; V: TRBV10-3; size: many; J: TRBJ1-5; CDR3: CAISGAQNQPQHF; DNA: TGTGCCATCAGCGGGGCGCAAAATCAGCCCCAGCATTTT
D: TRBD1; V: TRBV19; size: NA; J: TRBJ2-3; CDR3: CASSAWQGADTQYF; DNA: TGTGCCAGTAGTGCCTGGCAGGGGGCAGATACGCAGTATTTT
D: NA; V: TRBV6-2/TRBV6-3; size: many; J: TRBJ2-2; CDR3: CASSYTQNPGQNFGELFF; DNA: TGTGCCAGCAGTTACACTCAAAACCCGGGACAAAATTTCGGGGAGCTGTTTTTT
D: NA; V: TRBV28; size: many; J: TRBJ2-7; CDR3: CASSLSHQQTTSKGPYEQYF; DNA: TGTGCCAGCAGTTTATCCCATCAACAAACGACTAGTAAGGGCCCCTACGAGCAGTACTTC
D: NA; V: TRBV14; size: many; J: TRBJ1-2; CDR3: CASSQELAGIYGYTF; DNA: TGTGCCAGCAGCCAAGAACTGGCAGGGATCTATGGCTACACCTTC
D: TRBD1; V: TRBV3-1; size: many; J: TRBJ1-5; CDR3: CASSQGTGRQPQHF; DNA: TGTGCCAGCAGCCAAGGGACAGGGAGGCAGCCCCAGCATTTT
D: NA; V: TRBV1; size: many; J: TRBJ1-1; CDR3: CTSSQDNTEAFF; DNA: TGCACCAGCAGCCAAGACAACACTGAAGCTTTCTTT
D: NA; V: TRBV28; size: many; J: TRBJ2-7; CDR3: CASSPPRRSDSYEQYF; DNA: TGTGCCAGCAGTCCACCCCGGCGGAGCGATTCCTACGAGCAGTACTTC
D: TRBD2; V: TRBV29-1; size: many; J: TRBJ2-1; CDR3: CSVEARLASNEQFF; DNA: TGCAGCGTTGAAGCTCGACTAGCTTCCAATGAGCAGTTCTTC
D: NA; V: TRBV20-1; size: many; J: TRBJ2-1; CDR3: CSAYSGYEQFF; DNA: TGCAGTGCTTATAGTGGATATGAGCAGTTCTTC
D: NA; V: TRBV25-1; size: many; J: TRBJ2-3; CDR3: CASSEDRQYF; DNA: TGTGCCAGCAGTGAGGACAGGCAGTATTTT
D: NA; V: TRBV28; size: many; J: TRBJ2-3; CDR3: CASLGIFGIFTDTQYF; DNA: TGTGCCAGCCTCGGGATCTTCGGGATCTTCACAGATACGCAGTATTTT
D: NA; V: TRBV7-6; size: many; J: TRBJ2-1; CDR3: CASSLEIGQLISYNEQFF; DNA: TGTGCCAGCAGCTTGGAGATTGGACAGCTTATCTCCTACAATGAGCAGTTCTTC
D: NA; V: TRBV12-5; size: NA; J: TRBJ2-5; CDR3: CASGLVPPGEETQYF; DNA: TGTGCTAGTGGTTTGGTACCCCCAGGGGAGGAGACCCAGTACTTC
D: NA; V: TRBV30; size: NA; J: TRBJ2-7; CDR3: CAWRVVGTNYEQYF; DNA: TGTGCCTGGAGGGTAGTTGGGACAAACTACGAGCAGTACTTC
D: NA; V: TRBV28; size: few; J: TRBJ1-5; CDR3: CASSLAAREYSNQPQHF; DNA: TGTGCCAGCAGTTTGGCAGCTAGAGAATATAGCAATCAGCCCCAGCATTTT
D: NA; V: TRBV12-3/TRBV12-4; size: few; J: TRBJ2-1; CDR3: CASTLGLGSGSYNEQFF; DNA: TGTGCCAGCACCCTAGGACTGGGAAGCGGCTCCTACAATGAGCAGTTCTTC
D: NA; V: TRBV3-1; size: NA; J: TRBJ2-3; CDR3: CACSQVLGGRASGDTQYF; DNA: TGTGCCTGCAGCCAAGTCTTGGGAGGCCGCGCCTCGGGCGATACGCAGTATTTT
D: NA; V: TRBV9; size: many; J: TRBJ2-1; CDR3: CASSPRGGTLLYNEQFF; DNA: TGTGCCAGCAGCCCCCGGGGCGGGACATTGCTGTACAATGAGCAGTTCTTC
D: TRBD2; V: TRBV5-1; size: many; J: TRBJ2-2; CDR3: CASSRAGGNTGELFF; DNA: TGCGCCAGCAGCAGAGCGGGGGGGAACACCGGGGAGCTGTTTTTT
D: TRBD2; V: TRBV7-3; size: few; J: TRBJ2-1; CDR3: CASSLTKRDLYNEQFF; DNA: TGTGCCAGCAGCTTAACGAAGCGGGACCTATACAATGAGCAGTTCTTC
D: TRBD2; V: TRBV28; size: NA; J: TRBJ2-1; CDR3: CASSPLAGSSYDEQFF; DNA: TGTGCCAGCAGTCCCCTAGCGGGTAGCTCCTACGATGAGCAGTTCTTC
D: TRBD2; V: TRBV20-1; size: many; J: TRBJ2-1; CDR3: CSPDGLAGYDEQFF; DNA: TGCAGTCCCGACGGACTAGCGGGTTACGATGAGCAGTTCTTC
D: TRBD2; V: TRBV29-1; size: many; J: TRBJ2-1; CDR3: CSVDVDSGRSYNEQFF; DNA: TGCAGCGTTGATGTTGATAGCGGGAGGTCCTACAATGAGCAGTTCTTC